This T cell receptor (beta chain) was sequenced in a study of T-cell memory formation after mild COVID-19. The CDR3 runs 15 residues. After removal of 4 bases from V and 1 base from J, the junction contained 6 bases not matched to a gene. The germline V gene encodes CDR1 SGHAT and CDR2 FQNNGV. It was 5'RACE with constant-segment primers that produced the TCR alpha and TCR beta cDNA libraries, which carried sample barcodes and UMIs. TCRdb ran MiXCR on the 5' RACE reads and lists one entry per CDR3 protein. The data contain about 360,000 distinct CDR3 sequences, 10% to 15% of them singletons. Overall study findings and caveats: Some clones that responded were present in memory (sampled pre-infection), which suggests cross-reactive memory joined.

This clonotype showed up many times. Its antigen is still unknown. The receptor was isolated from a man younger than 30 who had mild COVID-19 (a few samples of this study predate the infection). Cell type and time point are not known. The material sequenced was PBMCs or a T cell subset sorted from them (not recorded which). The chain employs TRBV11-2 and TRBJ2-5; 7 nucleotides agree with TRBD2. The CDR3 nucleotides are TGTGCCAGCAGCTCGGGACTAACGAGCCAAGAGACCCAGTACTTC. This encodes CASSSGLTSQETQYF.